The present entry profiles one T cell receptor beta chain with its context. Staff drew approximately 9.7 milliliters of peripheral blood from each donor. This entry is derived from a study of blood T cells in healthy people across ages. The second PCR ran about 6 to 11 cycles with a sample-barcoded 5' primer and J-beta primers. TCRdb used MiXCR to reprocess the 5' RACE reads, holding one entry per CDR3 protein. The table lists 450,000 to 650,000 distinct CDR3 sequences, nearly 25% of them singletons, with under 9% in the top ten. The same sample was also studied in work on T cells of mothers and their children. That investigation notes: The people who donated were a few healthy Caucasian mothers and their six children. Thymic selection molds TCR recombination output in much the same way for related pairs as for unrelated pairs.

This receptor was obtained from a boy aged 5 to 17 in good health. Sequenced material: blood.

The CDR3 bases are TGCAGTGCTGGGGAAGACAGGGTCGTATATCAGCCCCAGCATTTT. Translated: CSAGEDRVVYQPQHF. The chain carries TRBV20-1 and TRBJ1-5, with 7 bases fitting TRBD1. The CDR3 covers 15 residues. Unmatched junction bases numbered 12, after V lost 5 bases and J lost 5 bases. CDR1 is DFQATT, CDR2 SNEGSKA, per germline (reference sequence).